The 26 T cell receptor beta chains below all came from one sample that was sequenced in a study of T cell repertoires in cytomegalovirus infection (dated by TCRdb to between 2018 and 2021). Sequencing was carried out with an Illumina HiSeq 1500. TCRdb itself trimmed the public reads at Q25 with fastp, ran MiXCR and retained productive beta chains. Identical CDR3 protein sequences are pooled into one entry, listed with their most common genes and DNA. This sample holds 200,000 to 300,000 distinct CDR3 sequences; 8% to 9.5% were observed only once. The ten biggest clones cover about 14% of the sample. Sequencing was done on a sample of PBMCs. These receptors all come from a human donor in good health (CMV status not recorded). Some clones in this sample may be carry-over from other donors' samples.

This clonotype was detected ten times or more. The chain uses TRBV7-2 and TRBJ2-7, with D possibly being TRBD2 (5 bases). Looked up from germline, CDR1 is SGHTA and CDR2 is FQGNSA. This CDR3 comprises 14 residues. Trimming removed 4 bases from V and 6 bases from J, with 16 bases in between. CDR3 loop: CASSSGRGVGEQYF. The DNA for the CDR3 is TGTGCCAGCAGCTCCGGACGGGGTGTAGGCGAGCAGTACTTC.

CDR3 coding DNA: TGTGCCAGCAGTTTAACTCTCCGGGGGCTGAGCTATGGCTACACCTTC. As protein: CASSLTLRGLSYGYTF. This chain connects TRBV28 to TRBJ1-2, with D possibly matching TRBD1 (6 bases). V was pared by 2 bases and J by 4 bases, with 17 bases between. Germline V gene data show CDR1 as MDHEN and CDR2 as SYDVKM. CDR3 size: 16 residues.

There are a few counts of this clonotype. The V call is TRBV7-9, the J call TRBJ2-7; 15 bases match TRBD2. The germline V gene encodes CDR1 SEHNR and CDR2 FQNEAQ (reference sequence). The CDR3 consists of 16 residues. The V segment lost 5 bases and the J segment 4 bases; nucleotides outside the gene matches: 6. CDR3: CASSEQGLAGGYEQYF. CDR3 bases: TGTGCCAGCAGCGAGCAGGGACTAGCGGGAGGTTACGAGCAGTACTTC.

The sample holds many counts of this clonotype. The gene calls are TRBV11-2 and TRBJ2-7, with 12 bases lining up with TRBD2. The trim removed 6 bases at V and 4 bases at J, leaving 4 bases unmatched. Germline values: CDR1 SGHAT, CDR2 FQNNGV. This CDR3 comprises 14 residues. The CDR3 DNA reads as TGTGCCAGCAGGGGACTAGCGGGTGGGTACGAGCAGTACTTC. It translates to CASRGLAGGYEQYF.

This clonotype occurred a few times. The chain is built from TRBV11-3 and TRBJ2-1; 9 bases agree with TRBD2. The trim removed 5 bases at V and 8 bases at J, leaving 10 bases unmatched. This CDR3 contains 15 residues. The germline CDR1 and CDR2 sequences are SGHNT and YENEEA. As DNA, the CDR3 is TGTGCCAGCAGCCCCAATAGCGGGAGATTCCATGAGCAGTTCTTC. This gives the protein CASSPNSGRFHEQFF.

This clonotype was observed many times. The chain combines TRBV20-1 with TRBJ2-7; TRBD2 matches at 8 bases. V lost 4 bases, J lost 2 bases, and 7 bases stayed unmatched. Germline V gene lookup returns CDR1 DFQATT and CDR2 SNEGSKA (reference sequence). This CDR3 has 14 residues. The CDR3 nucleotides read TGCAGTGCTATAACGGGGGGGACTCCCTACGAGCAGTACTTC. The encoded protein is CSAITGGTPYEQYF.

This clonotype was counted ten times or more. The chain has TRBV7-2 and TRBJ2-4; no clear D. CDR1 is SGHTA, CDR2 FQGNSA, per germline. The V and J ends lost 0 bases and 8 bases respectively, with 11 bases between them. The CDR3 length is 14 residues. In DNA, the CDR3 is TGTGCCAGCAGCTTAGCTCTGGGTTTCGACATTCAGTACTTC. As protein: CASSLALGFDIQYF.

In its sample, this clonotype was seen many times. This chain joins TRBV7-2 and TRBJ2-5; TRBD2 agrees at 11 bases. Germline assignment: CDR1 SGHTA and CDR2 FQGNSA. The CDR3 has 15 residues. The V gene end was trimmed by 3 bases and the J gene end by 5 bases; junction bases not matched to a gene: 5. The DNA of the CDR3 is TGTGCCAGCAGCTTTAGCGGGGGGGCGTCGGAGACCCAGTACTTC. This translates into CASSFSGGASETQYF.

This clonotype was counted between two and nine times. V and J are TRBV5-1 and TRBJ2-1; 13 bases match TRBD2. V lost 3 bases, J lost 12 bases, and 21 bases stayed unmatched. There are 19 residues in the CDR3. CDR1 SGHRS and CDR2 YFSETQ come from the germline V gene. CDR3 in amino acids: CASSSGLAGAFHTSRAQFF. Written as DNA, the CDR3 is TGCGCCAGCAGCTCCGGACTAGCGGGGGCCTTCCACACAAGTCGTGCGCAGTTCTTC. Full variable domain (outside the CDR3, taken from reference TRBV5-1 and TRBJ2-1): KAGVTQTPRYLIKTRGQQVTLSCSPISGHRSVSWYQQTPGQGLQFLFEYFSETQRNKGNFPGRFSGRQFSNSRSEMNVSTLELGDSALYLCASSSGLAGAFHTSRAQFFGPGTRLTVL.

This clonotype was seen ten or more times. The chain combines TRBV19 with TRBJ2-4; D unresolved. CDR3 length: 18 amino acids. Trimming took off 0 bases at V and 6 bases at J, with 21 bases between the two ends. Germline V gene data show CDR1 as LNHDA and CDR2 as SQIVND (reference sequence). CDR3 sequence (DNA): TGTGCCAGTAGTATAGATCCTCGGATGGTTACCTCCGGAAACATTCAGTACTTC. Encoded protein: CASSIDPRMVTSGNIQYF.

This clonotype came up many times. The rearrangement uses TRBV25-1 and TRBJ1-1; TRBD1 matches at 7 bases. This CDR3 comprises 15 residues. CDR1 and CDR2 from the germline V gene are MGHDK and SYGVNS. Losses at the gene ends were 5 bases for V and 0 bases for J; bases not matched to a gene: 6. The CDR3 reads CASSKGALMNTEAFF. CDR3 nucleotide sequence: TGTGCCAGCAGTAAGGGGGCCCTCATGAACACTGAAGCTTTCTTT.

Ten or more counts support this clonotype. This chain uses TRBV7-2 with TRBJ1-1; D remains unclear. Trimming shortened V by 6 bases and J by 1 base, and 12 bases separated the two germline ends. Germline V gene sequence: CDR1 SGHTA, CDR2 FQGNSA. There are 14 residues in the CDR3. This CDR3 reads CASRGSSWNTEAFF. In DNA, the CDR3 is TGTGCCAGCAGGGGGAGTTCTTGGAACACTGAAGCTTTCTTT. Variable domain in full (rest from reference TRBV7-2 and TRBJ1-1): GAGVSQSPSNKVTEKGKDVELRCDPISGHTALYWYRQSLGQGLEFLIYFQGNSAPDKSGLPSDRFSAERTGGSVSTLTIQRTQQEDSAVYLCASRGSSWNTEAFFGQGTRLTVV.

As for this clonotype: A much bigger clone sits one base away, suggesting this may be a read error. The J gene is TRBJ2-3, the V gene TRBV7-2; tentatively, D is TRBD2 (7 bases). This CDR3 is built from 15 residues. V was clipped by 6 bases and J by 4 bases, with 17 bases between them. CDR1 is SGHTA and CDR2 is FQGNSA in the germline V gene. The CDR3 nucleotides read TGTGCCAGCAGTATAGTGGGGGGGCCCCCAGATACGCAGTATTTT. Residues: CASSIVGGPPDTQYF.

This clonotype was counted many times. The chain joins TRBV7-6 to TRBJ2-7; D is possibly TRBD1 (5 bases). The CDR3 length is 13 residues. The V end was cut by 5 bases, the J end by 0 bases, with 8 bases between. Per germline, CDR1 SGHVS and CDR2 FNYEAQ. CDR3 protein: CASSQGVSYEQYF. CDR3 nucleotide sequence: TGTGCCAGCAGCCAAGGGGTCTCCTACGAGCAGTACTTC.

Many counts were recorded for this clonotype. CDR3 sequence reads: CASSPQGAGVRGDTQYF. DNA of the CDR3: TGTGCCAGCAGCCCCCAAGGAGCGGGAGTTAGGGGGGATACGCAGTATTTT. V is TRBV7-2 and J is TRBJ2-3; 8 bases line up with TRBD2. This CDR3 comprises 17 residues. Germline V gene data show CDR1 as SGHTA and CDR2 as FQGNSA. V was clipped by 5 bases and J by 6 bases; unmatched bases: 16.

This clonotype was seen a few times. The gene calls are TRBV12-3 or TRBV12-4 and TRBJ1-4; 10 nucleotides align to TRBD1. The V and J ends lost 4 bases and 2 bases, in that order; junction bases with no gene match: 4. This CDR3 is 16 amino acids long. CDR3 DNA sequence: TGTGCCAGCAGTTCTCGACAGGGGGCGACTAATGAAAAACTGTTTTTT. Translating it yields CASSSRQGATNEKLFF.

This clonotype was found many times. The chain employs TRBV7-2 and TRBJ2-3; TRBD1 or TRBD2 may be the D gene (6 bases each). The CDR3 is 15 amino acids. The V end was cut by 5 bases, the J end by 7 bases, with 19 bases between. Germline V CDR1 and CDR2: SGHTA, FQGNSA. CDR3 coding DNA: TGTGCCAGCAGCCGCGGAGGGGGAGATGTGAATACGCAGTATTTT. Translated: CASSRGGGDVNTQYF.

This clonotype was picked up a small number of times. This chain uses TRBV29-1 with TRBJ2-7, with 8 bases aligning to TRBD1. CDR1 and CDR2 from the germline V gene are SQVTM and ANQGSEA. This CDR3 is built from 14 residues. Trimming cost V 2 bases and J 7 bases; bases outside gene matches: 10. CDR3 in amino acids: CSVESQGATGEQYF. The CDR3 nucleotides are TGCAGCGTTGAAAGTCAGGGGGCCACAGGGGAGCAGTACTTC.

The chain uses TRBV19 and TRBJ2-5, with 14 positions matching TRBD2. The trim removed 10 bases at V and 1 base at J, leaving 2 bases unmatched. The CDR3 is 14 amino acids. Germline CDR1 LNHDA, CDR2 SQIVND (reference sequence). DNA for the CDR3: TGTGCCACGGGACTAGCGGGGGCCCAAGAGACCCAGTACTTC. Translating it yields CATGLAGAQETQYF.

This clonotype was recorded many times. This sequence joins TRBV7-2 and TRBJ1-6; D is unresolved. Germline assignment: CDR1 SGHTA and CDR2 FQGNSA. This CDR3 spans 14 amino acids. Trimming took 3 bases from V and 7 from J, leaving 10 bases between them. The CDR3 sequence: CASSFSSTNSPLHF. The CDR3 DNA reads as TGTGCCAGCAGCTTCTCTAGCACAAATTCACCCCTCCACTTT.

The sample holds many counts of this clonotype. The V gene is TRBV12-3 or TRBV12-4, the J gene TRBJ2-6; D uncertain. The CDR3 consists of 14 residues. Trimming removed 6 bases at V and 1 base at J, with 7 bases between. For the CDR3, the DNA is TGTGCCAGCAGCGCGTGGTCTGGGGCCAACGTCCTGACTTTC. Its translation is CASSAWSGANVLTF.

The chain links TRBV28 to TRBJ2-1; the match to TRBD2 covers 10 bases. CDR3 length: 14 amino acids. CDR1 is MDHEN, CDR2 SYDVKM, per germline. V lost 10 bases, J lost 6 bases, and 9 bases stayed unmatched. CDR3 region: CANVSGGAPNEQFF. The CDR3 coding sequence is TGTGCCAATGTCAGCGGGGGGGCCCCCAATGAGCAGTTCTTC.

The chain links TRBV20-1 to TRBJ2-1; 11 positions agree with TRBD2. Germline CDR1 and CDR2: DFQATT and SNEGSKA (reference sequence). The V segment lost 5 bases and the J segment 7 bases; nucleotides outside the gene matches: 7. The length of the CDR3 is 14 residues. CDR3 nucleotides: TGCAGTGCTGCCGGGACTAGCGGCTTGAATGAGCAGTTCTTC. This translates into CSAAGTSGLNEQFF.

This clonotype was observed at least ten times. The CDR3 DNA follows: TGTGCCAGTAGTTCCCGTGGCAGGGGATTATCTGGGGCCAACGTCCTGACTTTC. Translated, it gives CASSSRGRGLSGANVLTF. The chain is built from TRBV19 and TRBJ2-6, with a possible D match to TRBD1 (6 bases). CDR1 is LNHDA, CDR2 SQIVND, per germline (reference sequence). V was clipped by 5 bases and J by 1 base, with 18 bases between them. The CDR3 consists of 18 residues.

CDR3 protein: CASSPQGAPNQPQHF. The CDR3 bases are TGTGCCAGCAGCCCTCAGGGGGCTCCTAATCAGCCCCAGCATTTT. The rearrangement links TRBV2 to TRBJ1-5; 8 bases fit TRBD1. CDR1 SNHLY and CDR2 FYNNEI come from the germline V gene. This CDR3 has 15 residues. Trimming removed 6 bases from V and 4 bases from J; junction bases left unmatched: 8.

Ten or more counts support this clonotype. The CDR3 coding sequence is TGTGCCAGCAAGCGTTCGGGACAGGGAGTCTATGGCTACACCTTC. This sequence encodes CASKRSGQGVYGYTF. V gene TRBV6-2 or TRBV6-3 combines with J gene TRBJ1-2; 9 bases match TRBD1. With V trimmed by 7 bases and J by 4 bases, 10 bases remained unmatched. Germline V CDR1 and CDR2: MNHEY, SVGEGT. The CDR3 covers 15 residues.